These T cell receptor beta chains were read from a single sample in a study of metastatic and nonmetastatic thyroid tumors. TCRdb re-analyzed the PCR reads through MiXCR. The sample yields under 45,000 clones, about a sixth seen once. Sequenced sample: tumor tissue. All receptors come from a female donor with papillary thyroid cancer or a benign thyroid nodule (not recorded which). Some clones in this sample may be carry-over from other donors' samples. Each CDR3 is given with its conserved first and last residue. The D gene is left open where the match is weak. Size is stated for part of the rows, as once, few or many counts, or as a class when the clone is expanded.

clone_size d_call j_call v_call cdr3_nt cdr3_aa
many NA TRBJ1-1 TRBV2 TGTGCCAGCAGTGAACCCAGGGGCCTTGGGGACACTGAAGCTTTCTTT CASSEPRGLGDTEAFF
many NA TRBJ2-3 TRBV27 TGTGCCAGCAGTTTAACACGCACAGATACGCAGTATTTT CASSLTRTDTQYF
many TRBD2 TRBJ2-1 TRBV7-2 TGTGCCAGCAGCTTACTTTTGAGCGGGAGGAATGAGCAGTTCTTC CASSLLLSGRNEQFF
many NA TRBJ2-2 TRBV6-1 TGTGCCAGCAGTTCTACAGGGAGCACCGGGGAGCTGTTTTTT CASSSTGSTGELFF
NA NA TRBJ2-7 TRBV27 TGTGCCAGCATGCGGACAGATTGGAATTGGGAGCAGTACTTC CASMRTDWNWEQYF
many TRBD1 TRBJ2-2 TRBV2 TGTGCCAGCAGTTCACGGACAGGTACCGGGGAGCTGTTTTTT CASSSRTGTGELFF
many TRBD2 TRBJ2-3 TRBV10-3 TGTGCCATCGGAAATAGCGGGGCGGGAGATACGCAGTATTTT CAIGNSGAGDTQYF
NA NA TRBJ2-5 TRBV7-9 TGTGCCAGCAGCTTAGGGTGGGGGGACCAAGAGACCCAGTACTTC CASSLGWGDQETQYF
many TRBD1 TRBJ2-5 TRBV20-1 TGCAGTGCTAGAGATCAACAGGGGATGCAGACCCAGTACTTC CSARDQQGMQTQYF
many NA TRBJ2-7 TRBV6-1 TGTGCCAGCAGTGGTCATAGGCAATCCTACGAGCAGTACTTC CASSGHRQSYEQYF
many TRBD1 TRBJ1-2 TRBV6-1 TGTGCCAGCAGGCCCCGGGGACAGGCTGGATATGGCTACACCTTC CASRPRGQAGYGYTF
many TRBD1 TRBJ1-5 TRBV18 TGTGCCAGCTGGACAGGGGGCAATCAGCCCCAGCATTTT CASWTGGNQPQHF
many TRBD2 TRBJ2-7 TRBV7-9 TGTGCCAGCAGCCTATTCCCGACTAGCGGGAGGTCCTACGAGCAGTACTTC CASSLFPTSGRSYEQYF
many TRBD1 TRBJ2-2 TRBV20-1 TGCAGTGCTAGGGGGTCAGGGGGCCGAACCGGGGAGCTGTTTTTT CSARGSGGRTGELFF
NA NA TRBJ2-1 TRBV6-5 TGTGCCAGCAGTTACTCGGGGATACTAGCTGGAGGAAAGCATGAGCAGTTCTTC CASSYSGILAGGKHEQFF
many NA TRBJ2-5 TRBV19 TGTGCCAGTAGACAATCAGGGGCAGAGACCCAGTACTTC CASRQSGAETQYF
NA NA TRBJ2-7 TRBV11-2 TGTGCCAGCAGCAGAGGGGGTTGGGAGCCCCACTACGAGCAGTACTTC CASSRGGWEPHYEQYF
many NA TRBJ1-4 TRBV6-1 TGTGCCAGCAGTGGTCCCCAGGGACGGAGACTAGAAAAACTGTTTTTT CASSGPQGRRLEKLFF
many NA TRBJ1-1 TRBV6-2/TRBV6-3 TGTGCCAGCAGTCCCGTGAAAGGGGTTGAAGCTTTCTTT CASSPVKGVEAFF
many TRBD1 TRBJ1-2 TRBV20-1 TGCAGTGCTAGAGGAGGACAGGGCGATAGCTACACCTTC CSARGGQGDSYTF
many NA TRBJ2-2 TRBV10-1 TGCGCCAGCAGTTCCGCAGCGAACACCGGGGAGCTGTTTTTT CASSSAANTGELFF
NA NA TRBJ1-4 TRBV20-1 TGCAGTGCTAGAGACAGGGGTCGCGATAATGAAAAACCGTTTTTT CSARDRGRDNEKPFF
many TRBD1 TRBJ2-3 TRBV5-1 TGCGCCAGCAGCATCCGACAGGGGACAGATACGCAGTATTTT CASSIRQGTDTQYF
many NA TRBJ2-3 TRBV25-1 TGTGCCAGCAGTGAATATAAGGGAGGTGACACAGATACGCAGTATTTT CASSEYKGGDTDTQYF
many NA TRBJ2-1 TRBV9 TGTGCCAGCAGCACCCCCCCCCCCAGTCCTGTCGGCAATGAGCAGTTCTTC CASSTPPPSPVGNEQFF
many NA TRBJ2-1 TRBV28 TGTGCCAGCGGTAGCGTGGTGGAACGGAATGAGCAGTTCTTC CASGSVVERNEQFF
NA NA TRBJ2-1 TRBV5-1 TGCGCCAGCAGCTTGACGGCGGATGCTCGGAACAATGAGCAGTTCTTC CASSLTADARNNEQFF
many TRBD2 TRBJ2-7 TRBV7-3 TGTGCCAGCAGCTCCGGACTAGCGGCCTCGGGAGAGCAGTACTTC CASSSGLAASGEQYF
few NA TRBJ2-1 TRBV4-1 TGCGCCAGCAGCCCACCGGGACACCGGGATACAAGCTCCTACAATGAGCAGTTCTTC CASSPPGHRDTSSYNEQFF
many NA TRBJ1-2 TRBV14 TGTGCCAGCAGCCCAAACGCGGTAGACTATGGCTACACCTTC CASSPNAVDYGYTF
many NA TRBJ1-4 TRBV7-9 TGTGCCAGCAGCCCCGTCGGGACCCGTGGTGAAAAACTGTTTTTT CASSPVGTRGEKLFF
NA TRBD1 TRBJ1-4 TRBV19 TGTGCCAGTAGTATCACCGGGACAGTTAATGAAAAGCTTTTTTTT CASSITGTVNEKLFF
many NA TRBJ2-1 TRBV7-9 TGTGCCAGCACTTCGCGGGACAACTACAATGAGCAGTTCTTC CASTSRDNYNEQFF
many TRBD2 TRBJ2-3 TRBV10-1 TGCGCCAGCAGTGTGGACCGCGGGGGGGATACGCAGTATTTT CASSVDRGGDTQYF
NA NA TRBJ2-1 TRBV6-1 TGTGCCAGCAGTGATAGTCTAGCTAACTCCTACAATGAGCAGTTCTTC CASSDSLANSYNEQFF
many TRBD1 TRBJ2-5 TRBV24-1 TGTGCCACCAGTGATCTCGGGACAGGGTTGGAGACCCAGTACTTC CATSDLGTGLETQYF
many NA TRBJ1-3 TRBV20-1 TGCAGTGCCCAGGGGTCTGGAAACACCATATATTTT CSAQGSGNTIYF
NA TRBD2 TRBJ2-5 TRBV5-6 TGTGCCAGCAGCTTGATAGCGGGAGGGCGAGGGACCCAGTACTTC CASSLIAGGRGTQYF
NA NA TRBJ1-1 TRBV6-2/TRBV6-3 TGTGCCAGCAGTATACAGTGGGGCGTCTCTGAAGCTTTCTTT CASSIQWGVSEAFF
many NA TRBJ2-5 TRBV6-1 TGTGCCAGCAGACGTACTTGGGGGAACATTCAAGAGACCCAGTACTTC CASRRTWGNIQETQYF
NA NA TRBJ2-1 TRBV7-3 TGTGCCAGCAGCTTAGACAGCTCGCCTTACAATGAGCAGTTCTTC CASSLDSSPYNEQFF
many NA TRBJ2-5 TRBV2 TGTGCCAGCAGGGAAGAGACCCAGTACTTC CASREETQYF
many NA TRBJ2-2 TRBV20-1 TGCAGTGCTAGAGATCCAAGGGCCGGGGAGCTGTTTTTT CSARDPRAGELFF
many TRBD1 TRBJ1-1 TRBV7-9 TGTGCCAGCAGCCGCGCAGGGGGAAATACTGAAGCTTTCTTT CASSRAGGNTEAFF
many NA TRBJ2-1 TRBV6-2/TRBV6-3 TGTGCCAGCAGACCACGGGCCGACTCGGATGAGCAGTTCTTC CASRPRADSDEQFF
once TRBD2 TRBJ2-7 TRBV5-5 TGTGCCAGCAGCTTGGTGTTGTCGGGAGCGGGAGGTGAGCAGTACTTC CASSLVLSGAGGEQYF
many NA TRBJ2-1 TRBV2 TGTGCCAGCAGTCTTGCGAGCTCCTACAATGAGCAGTTCTTC CASSLASSYNEQFF
many TRBD2 TRBJ2-3 TRBV20-1 TGCAGTGCGCGAACTAGCGGGAGGCCCCCAGATACGCAGTATTTT CSARTSGRPPDTQYF
many TRBD2 TRBJ2-3 TRBV19 TGTGCCAGTAGTATACCGGGAGGGCCATCCGATACGCAGTATTTT CASSIPGGPSDTQYF
NA NA TRBJ2-7 TRBV6-2/TRBV6-3 TGTGCCAGCACTCGGACCGGGTCCTACGAGCAGTACTTT CASTRTGSYEQYF
few TRBD1 TRBJ2-5 TRBV28 TGTGCCAGCGGTTCCCTCACAGGGGGTCAAGGGCAAGAGACCCAGTACTTC CASGSLTGGQGQETQYF
few NA TRBJ2-7 TRBV2 TGTGCCAGCAGTGTCGCTAGCGCGTACGAGCAGTACTTC CASSVASAYEQYF
many TRBD2 TRBJ2-1 TRBV30 TGTGCCTGGAGCCTCGGAATAGCGGGACCTGCCAATGAGCAGTTCTTC CAWSLGIAGPANEQFF